The entry below describes one TCR beta chain. Its antigen is not identified. This specimen includes other DNA sequences encoding the same CDR3. These data belong to a study of shared clonotypes between healthy human individuals. Across the whole study: Researchers assigned three CD4 naive, three CD4 memory, two CD8 naive and one CD8 memory plate to each donor.

Regarding the study as a whole: Relative to their counterparts shared across all four donors, non-shared clonotypes exhibited diminished generation probabilities. Naive subsets typically showed greater estimated richness than memory subsets.

As handled by the study authors: In the immunoSEQ data, sequences were junction-only and lacked quality scores, so filtering differed. Only in-frame clones appear in the TCRdb table, and some are missing; sequencing was by immunoSEQ multiplex PCR. V and J calls and clone size come straight from that table; D and trimming were deduced from the DNA. The sample has a few million clones; around 94% are singletons. The sequencing sample was made of naive CD4+ T cells sorted from blood. The subset denotes: CD45RA+ positively selected. This TCR was sampled from a man younger than 35 in good health.

CDR3 sequence (DNA): TGCGCCAGCAGCTTGGCTGGGACAGGCGACTACGAGCAGTACTTC. Protein: CASSLAGTGDYEQYF. The rearrangement links TRBV5-1 to TRBJ2-7; 8 bases are a match to TRBD1. CDR1 is SGHRS and CDR2 is YFSETQ in the germline V gene. After removal of 0 bases from V and 3 bases from J, the junction contained 5 bases not matched to a gene. This CDR3 has 15 amino acids.